Each of the 8 T cell receptor beta chains below was sequenced from the same sample in a study of T cell responses to AZD1222 COVID-19 vaccine. Produced via immunoSEQ multiplex PCR; TCRdb's table is partial and in-frame only. The sample includes some 30,000 clones, 89% of them seen just once. The sample in question was peripheral blood, obtained on day 0 of AZD1222 vaccination. These receptors were collected from an adult in good health.

The chain links TRBV6-1 to TRBJ2-7; no clear D. V was shortened by 3 bases and J by 8 bases, with 8 bases between the two germline ends. CDR3 size: 11 residues. CDR1 is MNHNS and CDR2 is SASEGT in the germline V gene. The CDR3 region has the DNA TGTGCCAGCAGTGACCGGAAGAAGCAGTACTTC. It is translated as CASSDRKKQYF.

The chain carries TRBV5-1 and TRBJ1-2, with 7 bases lining up with TRBD1. This CDR3 region has 12 residues. V trimming: 7 bases; J trimming: 3 bases; junction bases outside the gene matches: 3. In germline, CDR1 is SGHRS, CDR2 YFSETQ. Here the CDR3 reads CASRTGDYGYTF. DNA for the CDR3: TGCGCCAGCCGAACAGGGGACTATGGCTACACCTTC.

V and J are TRBV7-2 and TRBJ2-5, with D hard to call. The CDR3 contains 14 residues. Trimming pared 5 bases from V and 5 bases from J, leaving 15 bases between. CDR1 SGHTA and CDR2 FQGNSA come from the germline V gene. The CDR3: CASSPVGRWETQYF. CDR3 coding DNA: TGTGCCAGCAGCCCCGTAGGGCGGTGGGAGACCCAGTACTTC.

This chain uses TRBV7-3 with TRBJ2-7; 12 bases agree with TRBD2. Looked up from germline, CDR1 is SGHTA and CDR2 is FQGTGA. There are 15 residues in the CDR3. After removal of 6 bases from V and 4 bases from J, the junction contained 7 bases not matched to a gene. The CDR3 sequence: CASSQTSGSGYEQYF. The CDR3 DNA is TGTGCCAGCAGTCAGACTAGCGGGAGTGGGTACGAGCAGTACTTC.

The rearrangement joins TRBV2 to TRBJ1-1; D remains unclear. V lost 8 bases to trimming and J lost 0 bases, with 10 bases between them. The CDR3 covers 13 residues. Germline V gives CDR1 SNHLY, CDR2 FYNNEI. The CDR3 spells CASRRSMNTEAFF. As DNA, the CDR3 is TGTGCCAGCCGTAGGTCTATGAACACTGAAGCTTTCTTT. Filled out from reference TRBV2 and TRBJ1-1, the complete variable domain reads EPEVTQTPSHQVTQMGQEVILRCVPISNHLYFYWYRQILGQKVEFLVSFYNNEISEKSEIFDDQFSVERPDGSNFTLKIRSTKLEDSAMYFCASRRSMNTEAFFGQGTRLTVV.

J is TRBJ2-5 and V is TRBV4-3; 10 nucleotides agree with TRBD2. Germline CDR1 LGHNA, CDR2 YSLEER. This CDR3 is 15 amino acids long. Losses at the gene ends were 6 bases for V and 0 bases for J; bases not matched to a gene: 4. CDR3 sequence (DNA): TGCGCCAGCAGTACGACTAGCGGGTACCAAGAGACCCAGTACTTC. Protein sequence: CASSTTSGYQETQYF.

The gene calls are TRBV9 and TRBJ2-1; 10 nucleotides agree with TRBD2. Trimming cost V 4 bases and J 10 bases; bases outside gene matches: 11. The CDR3 length is 15 residues. Looked up from germline, CDR1 is SGDLS and CDR2 is YYNGEE. The CDR3, as DNA: TGTGCCAGCAGCCCAATCCCTAGCGGGAGAGGCGAGCAGTTCTTC. Translated, it gives CASSPIPSGRGEQFF. The full variable domain, with the rest looked up from reference TRBV9 and TRBJ2-1, is DSGVTQTPKHLITATGQRVTLRCSPRSGDLSVYWYQQSLDQGLQFLIQYYNGEERAKGNILERFSAQQFPDLHSELNLSSLELGDSALYFCASSPIPSGRGEQFFGPGTRLTVL.

This clone was picked up a small number of times. V gene TRBV5-4 combines with J gene TRBJ2-7; 9 bases are shared with TRBD2. The V gene end was trimmed by 7 bases and the J gene end by 6 bases; junction bases not matched to a gene: 8. From germline, CDR1 is SGHNT and CDR2 YYREEE (reference sequence). This CDR3 spans 13 amino acids. CDR3 sequence (DNA): TGTGCCAGCCGCGGGCTAGCGGGAAGCGAGCAGTACTTC. Its protein is CASRGLAGSEQYF.